This TCR beta chain emerged from a study of T cells in Graves' hyperthyroidism and ophthalmopathy. This clonotype was counted only a few times. The CDR3 covers 13 residues. Trimming cost V 4 bases and J 7 bases; bases outside gene matches: 4. Germline-derived CDR1 and CDR2 are MNHNS and SASEGT. Clinical symptoms, serum thyroxine, TRAb, thyroid ultrasound and orbital computed tomography established diagnosis. The investigators amplified TCR beta CDR3 regions from RNA transcripts. RT-PCR in the first round (using the HTBI primer set) targeted the TCR CDR3. TCRdb itself ran the multiplex PCR reads through MiXCR, one entry per CDR3 protein. The repertoire has more than 150,000 distinct CDR3 sequences, over 15% of them found once; the top ten carry 29%.

The chain joins TRBV6-1 to TRBJ1-2; TRBD1 aligns across 9 bases. The sequence was collected from a woman in her forties or fifties with Graves' hyperthyroidism. Source material: blood. Here the CDR3 DNA reads TGTGCCAGCAGTGGACAGGGGGGTATTGGCTACACCTTC. Translated: CASSGQGGIGYTF.